This T cell receptor (beta chain) stems from a study of blood T cell repertoires in COVID-19 (dated by TCRdb to 2018 to 2020). Background for the entire study: Samples from collaborators originated in the United States, Italy and Spain and spanned both the acute and convalescent phases of COVID-19. The material from the prospective study consisted of cDNA or gDNA derived from T cells, B-cell-depleted T cells, or PBMCs. The dataset comprised deeply sampled blood TCRbeta repertoires from subjects exposed to, actively infected with, or recovered from COVID-19. A freely available public database, intended as a resource for researchers studying the immune response to SARS-CoV-2, is where the repertoires were released. Samples were obtained from the ongoing ImmuneRACE study (first 160 participants) and from 950 to 1,500 subjects provided by 6 global collaborators. Nearly every sample came with metadata listing a de-identified subject ID, COVID-19 status, age in years and sex. HLA class I and class II types, where available, came from metadata supplied by the sample provider rather than from assay-based typing.

TCRbeta CDR3 regions were amplified from genomic DNA by means of the immunoSEQ Assay, a bias-controlled multiplex PCR. Processing in the source paper ran as follows. The number of nucleated cells in each sample was estimated by amplification of reference gene primers within the assay. To quantify the absolute abundance of each unique TCRbeta CDR3 rearrangement, sequence reads were collapsed and filtered. Productive Simpson clonality was computed per sample as the square root of Simpson's diversity index over productive rearrangements. TCRdb limited this immuneACCESS table to in-frame rearrangements with V and J called. A share of clones is missing; checked studies link under half to unresolved V genes, and the rest is unexplained. The D gene and trimming were derived from the DNA, and the V and J assignments and clone size from that table. The sample table records a few hundred thousand clones; approximately 86% of these occur just once. The ten largest clonotypes hold about 1.5% of the sample.

About this clone: This receptor's antigen is unknown. Base qualities are not at hand, and no much larger clone is one base apart.

Here V drops 10 bases and J drops 1 base, and the junction holds 13 bases not matched to any gene. Taken from the germline V gene (reference sequence), the CDR1 and CDR2 loops are LNHDA and SQIVND. There are 16 amino acids in the CDR3, from cysteine to phenylalanine inclusive. Just CDR3 DNA is preserved here, 48 bases in frame from base 1. The study at large found these results: The amount of clinical and demographic metadata varied by source and participant and was provided uncurated.

Enrolling through a virtual design, the prospective study's participants ranged in age from roughly 18 to 95 years and lived across 20 to 25 United States geographic areas. To assign participants to cohorts, the prospective study relied on clinical history that participants themselves reported in a screening survey and a study questionnaire. Recovered participants in ImmuneRACE Cohort 3 were defined by two consecutive negative NP/OP PCR tests, clearance by a healthcare professional, or resolution of symptoms. Mobile phlebotomists in the prospective study collected whole blood, serum and a nasopharyngeal or oropharyngeal swab from every participant. Participants in the prospective study had the option to provide additional blood draws and questionnaires over a 2-month period. Prospective study blood samples were shipped either frozen or at room temperature before DNA extraction.

Material: PBMCs or T cells enriched from blood (not recorded which). This chain joins TRBV19 to TRBJ1-1; 9 of the junction bases match TRBD1. The receptor's source is a woman in her forties or fifties who had recovered from COVID-19. The CDR3 reads as follows: CATRDRDLPRNTEAFF. The DNA reads TGTGCCACTCGGGACAGGGATCTCCCTAGGAACACTGAAGCTTTCTTT. Here the CDR3 is joined to the reference TRBV19 and TRBJ1-1 genes, and the full variable domain is: DGGITQSPKYLFRKEGQNVTLSCEQNLNHDAMYWYRQDPGQGLRLIYYSQIVNDFQKGDIAEGYSVSREKKESFPLTVTSAQKNPTAFYLCATRDRDLPRNTEAFFGQGTRLTVV.